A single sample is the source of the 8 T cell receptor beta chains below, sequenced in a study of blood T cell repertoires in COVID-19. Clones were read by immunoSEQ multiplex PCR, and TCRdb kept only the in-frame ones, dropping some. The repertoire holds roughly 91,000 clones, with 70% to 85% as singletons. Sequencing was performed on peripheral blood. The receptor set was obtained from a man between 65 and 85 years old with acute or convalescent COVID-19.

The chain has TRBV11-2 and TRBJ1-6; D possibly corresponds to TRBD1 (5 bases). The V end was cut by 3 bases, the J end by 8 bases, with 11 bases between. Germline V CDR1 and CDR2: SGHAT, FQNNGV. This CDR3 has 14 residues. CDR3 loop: CASSFGGRDSPLHF. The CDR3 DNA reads TGTGCCAGCAGCTTTGGGGGGAGGGATTCACCCCTCCACTTT.

The DNA for the CDR3 is TGTGCCAGTAGGGCTAGCGGGGATCAGCAGTTCTTC. Protein product: CASRASGDQQFF. The V gene is TRBV19, the J gene TRBJ2-1, with TRBD2 matching 9 bases. The CDR3 has 12 amino acids. V lost 6 bases, J lost 11 bases, and 5 bases stayed unmatched. Germline lookup yields CDR1 LNHDA and CDR2 SQIVND (reference sequence).

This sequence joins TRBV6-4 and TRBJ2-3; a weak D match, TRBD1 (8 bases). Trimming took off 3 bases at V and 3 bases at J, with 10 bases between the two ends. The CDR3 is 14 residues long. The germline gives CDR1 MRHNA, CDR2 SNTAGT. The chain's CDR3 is CASSEQGGTDTQYF. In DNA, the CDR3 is TGTGCCAGCAGTGAACAGGGGGGGACAGATACGCAGTATTTT.

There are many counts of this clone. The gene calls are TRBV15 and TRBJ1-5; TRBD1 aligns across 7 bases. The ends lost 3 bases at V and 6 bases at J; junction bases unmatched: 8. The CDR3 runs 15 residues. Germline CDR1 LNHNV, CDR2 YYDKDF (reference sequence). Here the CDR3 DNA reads TGTGCCACCAGCAGTGATAGGGGGCAAGGTCAGCCCCAGCATTTT. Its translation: CATSSDRGQGQPQHF.

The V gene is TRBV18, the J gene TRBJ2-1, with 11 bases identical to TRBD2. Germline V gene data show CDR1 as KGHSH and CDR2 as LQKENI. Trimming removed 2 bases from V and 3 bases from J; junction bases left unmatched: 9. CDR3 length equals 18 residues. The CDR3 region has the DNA TGTGCCAGCTCACCATCCCAGGCTAGCGGGGGGAACTACAATGAGCAGTTCTTC. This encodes CASSPSQASGGNYNEQFF.

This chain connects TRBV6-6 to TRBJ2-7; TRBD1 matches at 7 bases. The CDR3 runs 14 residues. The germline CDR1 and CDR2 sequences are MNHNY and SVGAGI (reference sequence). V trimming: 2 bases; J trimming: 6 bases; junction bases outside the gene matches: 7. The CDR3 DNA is TGTGCCAGCAGTTACGCCCCAGGGGGTGGCGAGCAGTACTTC. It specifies CASSYAPGGGEQYF.

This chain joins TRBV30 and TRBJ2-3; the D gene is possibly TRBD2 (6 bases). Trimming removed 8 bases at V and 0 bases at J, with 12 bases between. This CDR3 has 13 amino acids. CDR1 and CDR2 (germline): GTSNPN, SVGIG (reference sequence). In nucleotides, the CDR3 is TGTGCCCTGGGGACTGTCAGCACAGATACGCAGTATTTT. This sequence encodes CALGTVSTDTQYF.

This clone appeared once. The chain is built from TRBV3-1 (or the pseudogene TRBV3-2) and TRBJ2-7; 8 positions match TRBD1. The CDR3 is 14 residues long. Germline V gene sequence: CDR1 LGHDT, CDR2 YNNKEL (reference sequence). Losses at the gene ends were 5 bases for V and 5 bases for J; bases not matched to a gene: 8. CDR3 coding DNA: TGTGCCAGCAGCTTACGACAGGGGATAGACGAGCAGTACTTC. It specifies CASSLRQGIDEQYF.